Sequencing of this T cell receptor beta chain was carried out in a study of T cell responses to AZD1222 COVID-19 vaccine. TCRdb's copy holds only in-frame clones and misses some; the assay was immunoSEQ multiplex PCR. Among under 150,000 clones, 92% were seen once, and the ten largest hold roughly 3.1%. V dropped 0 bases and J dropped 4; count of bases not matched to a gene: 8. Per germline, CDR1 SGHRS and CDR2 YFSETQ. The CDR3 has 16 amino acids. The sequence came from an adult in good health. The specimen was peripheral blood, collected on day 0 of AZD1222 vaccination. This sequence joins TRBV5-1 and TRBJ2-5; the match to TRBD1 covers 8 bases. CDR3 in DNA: TGCGCCAGCAGCTTGGGCGTCCAGGGGGCGGGAGAGACCCAGTACTTC. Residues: CASSLGVQGAGETQYF.